This passage covers 5 T cell receptor beta chains from one sample sequenced in a study of blood T cell repertoires in COVID-19. Assay used: immunoSEQ multiplex PCR; TCRdb lists only in-frame clones, some missing. The data contain 70,000 to 95,000 clones, more than 75% of them singletons. Sequencing was performed on peripheral blood. The receptors shown here come from a human donor in a cohort sampled during active COVID-19.

This clone appeared a few times. The chain links TRBV10-2 to TRBJ2-3, with a possible D match to TRBD1 (8 bases). V was clipped by 7 bases and J by 4 bases, with 12 bases between them. CDR3 length: 13 amino acids. Germline V gene lookup returns CDR1 WSHSY and CDR2 SAAADI. This CDR3 reads CASKQGGADTQYF. CDR3 DNA: TGCGCCAGCAAACAGGGGGGGGCAGATACGCAGTATTTT.

The J gene is TRBJ2-1, the V gene TRBV5-6; perhaps TRBD1 as D (5 bases). The CDR3 runs 13 residues. Trimming pared 9 bases from V and 5 bases from J, leaving 15 bases between. Germline lookup yields CDR1 SGHDT and CDR2 YYEEEE. The CDR3 region is CATTLTVNNEQFF. For the CDR3, the DNA is TGTGCCACCACCTTGACAGTTAACAATGAGCAGTTCTTC.

The V and J genes are TRBV2 and TRBJ1-2; TRBD1 agrees at 10 bases. Germline V gene data show CDR1 as SNHLY and CDR2 as FYNNEI. The length of the CDR3 is 15 residues. With V trimmed by 4 bases and J by 7 bases, 9 bases remained unmatched. The DNA for the CDR3 is TGTGCCAGCAGTGCCCTCGGACAGGGGGGAGGTGGCTACACCTTC. Translation: CASSALGQGGGGYTF.

This clone was detected once. This chain links TRBV5-5 with TRBJ2-2; tentatively, D is TRBD1 (5 bases). The germline CDR1 and CDR2 sequences are SGHKS and YYEKEE (reference sequence). V lost 0 bases, J lost 7 bases, and 10 bases lay in between. The CDR3 contains 14 residues. CDR3 nucleotide sequence: TGTGCCAGCAGCTTGGCCCAGGGTATCGGGGAGCTGTTTTTT. Translation: CASSLAQGIGELFF.

This sequence joins TRBV19 and TRBJ1-1; 9 nucleotides agree with TRBD1. The CDR3 extends over 16 amino acids. Unmatched junction bases numbered 9, after V lost 4 bases and J lost 3 bases. In germline, CDR1 is LNHDA, CDR2 SQIVND (reference sequence). The CDR3 DNA reads as TGTGCCAGTAGTACTCGGACAGGGGTTGGGGACACTGAAGCTTTCTTT. Translating gives CASSTRTGVGDTEAFF.